This T cell receptor (beta chain) was identified during a study of blood T cells in healthy people across ages. Drawing of peripheral blood yielded roughly 10 milliliters from each donor. The CDR3 length is 16 residues. The trim removed 4 bases at V and 1 base at J, leaving 6 bases unmatched. Germline-derived CDR1 and CDR2 are SGHTA and FQGNSA. Sample-barcoded 5' priming and a J-beta primer mix drove a second PCR of about 6 to 11 cycles. From the 5' RACE reads, TCRdb called clonotypes with MiXCR, one entry per CDR3 protein. There are about 1.8 million distinct CDR3 sequences in the sample; less than 50% occur only once, and approximately 2.1% lies in the top ten. The study, taken as a whole, reports: There was no known CMV status for donors, so expanded clonotype changes were possibly confounded. Strong correlation existed between TCR beta diversity and naive T cell percentage.

Notes on this clonotype: Its target is unknown.

The chain carries TRBV7-2 and TRBJ2-3; 9 nucleotides line up with TRBD2. The source of this sequence is a woman aged 40 to 50 in good health. The sequenced sample was blood. Written as DNA, the CDR3 is TGTGCCAGCAGCTCGTATAGCGGGGGAGGCACAGATACGCAGTATTTT. This encodes CASSSYSGGGTDTQYF.